Shown below are 24 T cell receptor beta chains from a single sample sequenced in a study of early T cells in non-severe SARS-CoV-2 infection. Each CDR3 protein is one row after TCRdb ran MiXCR on the 5' RACE reads. The data contain tens of thousands of distinct CDR3 sequences, more than 12% of them seen just once; the ten biggest clones take up around 3.3%. Sequencing was performed on whole blood. These receptors came from an adult who was a healthcare worker with PCR-confirmed SARS-CoV-2 infection or an uninfected control (not recorded which).

This clonotype came up many times. The chain carries TRBV7-8 and TRBJ2-5, with D perhaps TRBD1 or TRBD2 (5 bases each). The CDR3 has 15 residues. Germline V CDR1 and CDR2: SGHVS, FQNEAQ. V lost 1 base and J lost 5, with 14 bases in between. The CDR3 protein is CASSLESGWGETQYF. The DNA of the CDR3 is TGTGCCAGCAGCTTAGAGTCTGGTTGGGGGGAGACCCAGTACTTC.

This clonotype was detected only a few times. This chain connects TRBV3-1 to TRBJ2-2; tentatively, D is TRBD2 (5 bases). Germline V lookup: CDR1 LGHDT, CDR2 YNNKEL (reference sequence). Trimming cost V 7 bases and J 0 bases, with 9 bases left between them. CDR3 length: 14 residues. This CDR3 is CASKRRSNTGELFF. DNA for the CDR3: TGTGCCAGCAAAAGGAGGTCGAACACCGGGGAGCTGTTTTTT.

This clonotype has just a few counts. V gene TRBV19 combines with J gene TRBJ2-2; 9 nucleotides match TRBD1. From germline, CDR1 is LNHDA and CDR2 SQIVND (reference sequence). J was trimmed by 5 bases and V by 6 bases; bases with no gene match: 10. The CDR3 spans 16 residues. The CDR3 protein is CASSALQGARTGELFF. CDR3 in DNA: TGTGCCAGTAGCGCCTTACAGGGGGCGAGGACCGGGGAGCTGTTTTTT. Complete variable domain (other parts from reference TRBV19 and TRBJ2-2): DGGITQSPKYLFRKEGQNVTLSCEQNLNHDAMYWYRQDPGQGLRLIYYSQIVNDFQKGDIAEGYSVSREKKESFPLTVTSAQKNPTAFYLCASSALQGARTGELFFGEGSRLTVL.

This clonotype was seen ten or more times. J is TRBJ1-5 and V is TRBV6-5; D perhaps matches TRBD1 (5 bases). The length of the CDR3 is 13 residues. Trimming removed 2 bases at V and 5 bases at J, with 7 bases between. Germline lookup yields CDR1 MNHEY and CDR2 SVGAGI. CDR3 sequence reads: CASSYRGDQPQHF. The CDR3 DNA reads as TGTGCCAGCAGTTACAGGGGTGATCAGCCCCAGCATTTT.

V and J are TRBV7-8 and TRBJ2-3; weak D call: TRBD2 (7 bases). Germline V gene lookup returns CDR1 SGHVS and CDR2 FQNEAQ. This CDR3 contains 18 residues. V dropped 4 bases and J dropped 8 bases, with 28 bases sitting between them. CDR3 amino acids: CASSSARYLGGAWGTQYF. The CDR3 DNA reads as TGTGCCAGCAGCTCCGCCCGATATCTAGGGGGGGCCTGGGGTACGCAGTATTTT.

This chain joins TRBV12-3 or TRBV12-4 and TRBJ2-3; TRBD2 might be the D (6 bases). The CDR3 totals 15 residues. V gave up 7 bases and J gave up 1 base, with 15 bases separating them. The CDR3 region has the DNA TGTGCCAGCACCTCAGATTGGAGGGGCACAGATACGCAGTATTTT. Its protein product is CASTSDWRGTDTQYF.

This clonotype was counted only a few times. CDR3 DNA sequence: TGCAGTGCTAGAGTAGGCGGGAACACCGGGGAGCTGTTTTTT. Translation gives CSARVGGNTGELFF. The V call is TRBV20-1, the J call TRBJ2-2; D ambiguous. Per the germline V gene, CDR1 is DFQATT and CDR2 is SNEGSKA (reference sequence). V lost 1 base to trimming and J lost 1 base, with 7 bases between them. The CDR3 consists of 14 residues.

In this sample, this clonotype turned up a few times. The rearrangement links TRBV7-3 to TRBJ2-3; D is unclear. From germline, CDR1 is SGHTA and CDR2 FQGTGA. The germline V and J ends were trimmed by 4 bases and 2 bases, with 13 bases remaining between them. The CDR3 runs 15 residues. CDR3 protein: CASSSQKTVTDTQYF. The CDR3 DNA reads as TGTGCCAGCAGCTCCCAAAAGACTGTCACAGATACGCAGTATTTT. Full variable domain (outside the CDR3, taken from reference TRBV7-3 and TRBJ2-3): GAGVSQTPSNKVTEKGKYVELRCDPISGHTALYWYRQSLGQGPEFLIYFQGTGAADDSGLPNDRFFAVRPEGSVSTLKIQRTERGDSAVYLCASSSQKTVTDTQYFGPGTRLTVL.

This clonotype was picked up many times. This chain uses TRBV18 with TRBJ2-7; 8 nucleotides align to TRBD1. The length of the CDR3 is 13 residues. V trimming: 6 bases; J trimming: 3 bases; junction bases outside the gene matches: 4. Germline-derived CDR1 and CDR2 are KGHSH and LQKENI. CDR3 sequence reads: CASSQGADYEQYF. The CDR3 region has the DNA TGTGCCAGCTCCCAGGGGGCGGACTACGAGCAGTACTTC.

This clonotype showed up just a few times. The chain has TRBV6-5 and TRBJ2-3, with D maybe TRBD2 (5 bases). The CDR3 is made up of 14 amino acids. Germline loops: CDR1 MNHEY, CDR2 SVGAGI. V lost 2 bases to trimming and J lost 4 bases, with 10 bases between them. The CDR3 protein is CASSYGERSDTQYF. CDR3 sequence (DNA): TGTGCCAGCAGTTACGGCGAGCGGTCAGATACGCAGTATTTT.

This clonotype occurred a few times. The V call is TRBV18, the J call TRBJ2-7; 8 bases are a match to TRBD2. Losses at the gene ends were 3 bases for V and 6 bases for J; bases not matched to a gene: 10. The CDR3 runs 15 residues. Germline CDR1 reads KGHSH; CDR2 reads LQKENI. The CDR3 sequence: CASSPLGGGWIEQYF. CDR3 coding DNA: TGTGCCAGCTCACCCCTCGGGGGGGGGTGGATCGAGCAGTACTTC.

This clonotype appeared a few times. The rearrangement joins TRBV20-1 to TRBJ1-5; D is possibly TRBD1 (6 bases). The length of the CDR3 is 16 residues. V was cut by 3 bases and J by 0 bases, with 15 bases left in between. In germline, CDR1 is DFQATT, CDR2 SNEGSKA (reference sequence). The CDR3 nucleotides read TGCAGTGCTAGCGACCTAAGGGACAATAGCAATCAGCCCCAGCATTTT. It codes for CSASDLRDNSNQPQHF.

As for this clonotype: A much bigger clone sits one base away, suggesting this may be a read error. The V and J genes are TRBV19 and TRBJ1-5; no clear D gene. Per germline, CDR1 LNHDA and CDR2 SQIVND (reference sequence). The CDR3 sequence is 12 residues long. The CDR3 nucleotides are TGTGCCAGTAGGGGCGGAATTCAGCGCCAGCATTTT. As protein: CASRGGIQRQHF.

CDR3 in DNA: TGTGCCAGCAGCCTTAGGGCGGGGTCCAGGCGGCTAGAGTACGAGCAGTACTTC. Translation gives CASSLRAGSRRLEYEQYF. V is TRBV3-1 and J is TRBJ2-7; maybe TRBD2 (6 bases). This CDR3 has 18 residues. Germline CDR1 and CDR2: LGHDT and YNNKEL (reference sequence). Trimming stripped 4 bases from V and 4 bases from J, with 26 bases between.

This clonotype has at least ten counts. CDR3 loop: CSASGTSGRLSGETQYF. The CDR3 DNA follows: TGCAGTGCTTCCGGGACTAGCGGGAGGCTAAGTGGGGAGACCCAGTACTTC. This sequence joins TRBV20-1 and TRBJ2-5; the match to TRBD2 covers 15 bases. Germline V CDR1 and CDR2: DFQATT, SNEGSKA (reference sequence). The V gene end was trimmed by 5 bases and the J gene end by 5 bases; junction bases not matched to a gene: 12. This CDR3 contains 17 residues.

In its sample, this clonotype was seen a few times. The chain joins TRBV29-1 to TRBJ2-1; D gene ambiguous. The germline V gene has CDR1 SQVTM and CDR2 ANQGSEA. The V end lost 4 bases, the J end lost 9 bases, and 13 bases lay between the germline ends. The length of the CDR3 is 12 residues. Here the CDR3 DNA reads TGCAGCGTTGCCCCTCATCACGGTGAGCAGTTCTTC. Translating gives CSVAPHHGEQFF.

About this clonotype itself: Being one base from a much bigger clone, this may be a read error. Here the CDR3 reads CTSSLGQGNEQFF. In nucleotides, the CDR3 is TGCACCAGCAGCTTGGGACAGGGCAATGAGCAGTTCTTC. The genes are TRBV5-1 and TRBJ2-1; 9 bases line up with TRBD1. CDR1 and CDR2 (germline): SGHRS, YFSETQ. The CDR3 is 13 residues long.

This clonotype came up a few times. The gene calls are TRBV6-6 and TRBJ1-3; 7 nucleotides line up with TRBD1. The J segment lost 5 bases and the V segment lost 6 bases, leaving 7 bases of the junction unmatched. Per germline, CDR1 MNHNY and CDR2 SVGAGI (reference sequence). The CDR3 contains 14 residues. CDR3: CASSPGDSRNTIYF. The CDR3 DNA sequence: TGTGCCAGCAGCCCGGGGGACAGTAGAAACACCATATATTTT.

This clonotype was seen only a few times. CDR3 residues: CASSPIGRPAGANNEQFF. In DNA form, the CDR3 reads TGTGCCAGCAGCCCCATCGGCCGACCTGCGGGGGCAAACAATGAGCAGTTCTTC. The chain has TRBV7-9 and TRBJ2-1, with D possibly matching TRBD2 (7 bases). The CDR3 totals 18 residues. V gave up 5 bases and J gave up 5 bases, with 25 bases separating them. The germline V gene has CDR1 SEHNR and CDR2 FQNEAQ (reference sequence). The full variable domain, completed using reference TRBV7-9 and TRBJ2-1, is DTGVSQNPRHKITKRGQNVTFRCDPISEHNRLYWYRQTLGQGPEFLTYFQNEAQLEKSRLLSDRFSAERPKGSFSTLEIQRTEQGDSAMYLCASSPIGRPAGANNEQFFGPGTRLTVL.

Many counts were recorded for this clonotype. The genes are TRBV19 and TRBJ1-2, with D possibly matching TRBD1 (5 bases). Germline-derived CDR1 and CDR2 are LNHDA and SQIVND (reference sequence). CDR3 length equals 16 residues. V dropped 6 bases and J dropped 5 bases, with 22 bases sitting between them. CDR3 sequence reads: CASSRRSPGGGYGYTF. The CDR3 DNA reads TGTGCCAGTAGCAGGCGGAGTCCCGGGGGGGGATATGGCTACACCTTC.

This clonotype was detected ten times or more. V is TRBV18 and J is TRBJ1-4; D not resolved. Germline V gene lookup returns CDR1 KGHSH and CDR2 LQKENI. Trimming shortened V by 2 bases and J by 0 bases, and 13 bases separated the two germline ends. This CDR3 contains 17 residues. CDR3 in DNA: TGTGCCAGCTCACCAAGTAGCCGGCGGACAACTAATGAAAAACTGTTTTTT. Amino acid sequence: CASSPSSRRTTNEKLFF.

This clonotype was picked up a small number of times. The chain carries TRBV29-1 and TRBJ2-1; 8 nucleotides agree with TRBD2. The CDR3 is 13 residues long. Unmatched junction bases numbered 3, after V lost 1 base and J lost 7 bases. In germline, CDR1 is SQVTM, CDR2 ANQGSEA. Written as DNA, the CDR3 is TGCAGCGTTGAAGCGGGAGGGCCGAATGAGCAGTTCTTC. It is translated as CSVEAGGPNEQFF.

In its sample, this clonotype was seen many times. The V and J genes are TRBV19 and TRBJ1-5; tentatively, D is TRBD1 (6 bases). The germline V and J ends were trimmed by 1 base and 7 bases, with 14 bases remaining between them. The germline gives CDR1 LNHDA, CDR2 SQIVND (reference sequence). This CDR3 comprises 15 residues. The CDR3 DNA sequence: TGTGCCAGTAGTATAGCTGCACAGGGTGGCCAGCCCCAGCATTTT. Protein: CASSIAAQGGQPQHF.

This clonotype was found a few times. The genes are TRBV6-2 or TRBV6-3 and TRBJ2-3, with TRBD2 matching over 10 bases. Germline trimming cut 7 bases from V and 0 bases from J; bases unmatched to any gene: 16. The CDR3 totals 19 residues. Germline loops: CDR1 MNHEY, CDR2 SVGEGT. The CDR3 coding sequence is TGTGCCAGCACCACGCATGTAGCGGGAGGTTACCTTAGCACAGATACGCAGTATTTT. This codes for CASTTHVAGGYLSTDTQYF.